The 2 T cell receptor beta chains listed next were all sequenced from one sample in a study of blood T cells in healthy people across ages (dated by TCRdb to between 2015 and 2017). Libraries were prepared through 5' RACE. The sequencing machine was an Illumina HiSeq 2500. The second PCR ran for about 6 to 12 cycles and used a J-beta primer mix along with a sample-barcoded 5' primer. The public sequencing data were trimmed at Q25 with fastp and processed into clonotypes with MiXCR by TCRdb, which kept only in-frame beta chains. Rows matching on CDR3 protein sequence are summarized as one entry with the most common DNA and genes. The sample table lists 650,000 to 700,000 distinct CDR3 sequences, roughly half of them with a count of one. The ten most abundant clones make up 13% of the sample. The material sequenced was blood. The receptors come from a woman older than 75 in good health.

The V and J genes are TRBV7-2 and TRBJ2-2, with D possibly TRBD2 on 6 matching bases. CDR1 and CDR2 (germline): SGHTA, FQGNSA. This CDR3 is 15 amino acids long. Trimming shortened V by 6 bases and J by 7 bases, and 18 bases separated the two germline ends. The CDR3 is CASSWDSTRGGELFF. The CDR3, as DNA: TGTGCCAGCAGTTGGGACTCGACTAGAGGCGGGGAGCTGTTTTTT.

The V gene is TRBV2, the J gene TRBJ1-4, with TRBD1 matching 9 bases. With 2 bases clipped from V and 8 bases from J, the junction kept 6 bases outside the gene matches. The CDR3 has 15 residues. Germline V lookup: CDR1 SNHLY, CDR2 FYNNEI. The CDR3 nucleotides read TGTGCCAGCAGTGAACGGGACAGGGTAGGGGAAAAACTGTTTTTT. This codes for CASSERDRVGEKLFF.